The following is a T cell receptor (beta chain) sequence with its context. The sample contains more than one DNA sequence encoding this CDR3. V was pared by 0 bases and J by 5 bases, with 14 bases between. CDR1 SGDLS and CDR2 YYNGEE come from the germline V gene. The CDR3 covers 15 residues. The data were taken from a study of shared clonotypes between healthy human individuals. Per the original data handling: Filtering differed, since immunoSEQ gave only junction sequences and no quality scores. Method: immunoSEQ multiplex PCR; TCRdb's copy keeps in-frame clones and lacks some. V and J calls and clone size are those listed in that table; D and trimming were worked out from the DNA. The top ten clones hold about 1.8% of a sample with some 2,100,000 clones, about 93% of them seen once. CD45RO negativity and positive selection for CCR7 defined naive CD8 cells, a population that excluded terminally differentiated effector memory CD45RA+ cells.

This TCR was recovered from a man younger than 35 in good health. Some clones in this sample may be carry-over from other donors' samples. The chain combines TRBV9 with TRBJ2-5; D unclear. Sequencing used naive CD8+ T cells from PBMCs. This chain's CDR3 is CASSVARTPGETQYF. The DNA for the CDR3 is TGTGCCAGCAGCGTAGCCCGGACCCCCGGGGAGACCCAGTACTTC.